The present entry profiles one T cell receptor (beta chain) with its context. Its antigen remains unknown. A quantity of about 0.45 to 1 ug RNA underwent reverse transcription using random hexamers. With immunoSEQ multiplex PCR, TCR beta CDR3 was amplified across 54 Vbeta and 13 Jbeta. TCRdb processed the immunoSEQ multiplex PCR reads anew with MiXCR; each CDR3 protein has one entry. The sample has about 180,000 distinct CDR3 sequences, 85% to 95% seen once. The authors negatively isolated CD8+ and CD4+ T cells and FACS-enriched TEMRA cells. Looked up from germline, CDR1 is LGHDT and CDR2 is YNNKEL (reference sequence). V dropped 4 bases and J dropped 5 bases, with 17 bases sitting between them. This CDR3 is 15 amino acids long. This record belongs to a study of CD8 T cells in Susac syndrome. Notes on the study in general: Susac syndrome CD4+ T cell repertoires showed no clonal expansion. The number of individuals included in the study's TCR sequencing and HLA analysis was acknowledged as relatively small.

What was sequenced was CD4+ T cells from PBMCs. V gene TRBV3-1 combines with J gene TRBJ1-1; the D gene is possibly TRBD1 (5 bases). The sequence was obtained from a human donor with Susac syndrome. CDR3 sequence reads: CASSLRGRSGTEAFF. In DNA form, the CDR3 reads TGTGCCAGCAGCCTCCGGGGACGGTCAGGGACTGAAGCTTTCTTT.